The rows below give T cell receptor beta chains drawn from one sample of a study of T cell repertoires in cytomegalovirus infection. TCRdb ran MiXCR on the reads and lists one entry per CDR3 protein. The sample includes hundreds of thousands of distinct CDR3 sequences, 35% to 45% seen only once; the top ten take roughly 2.9%. What was sequenced was PBMCs. These receptor sequences come from a human donor in good health (CMV status not recorded). Some clones in this sample may be carry-over from other donors' samples. Each CDR3 is given with its conserved first and last residue. The order of the fields is clone size, J gene, V gene, D gene, CDR3 DNA, CDR3 protein. D genes are given only for firm matches. Clone size is shown for a subset of rows, as once, few, many or a class of expanded clone.

>.|TRBJ2-5|TRBV12-3/TRBV12-4|.
TGTGCCAGCAGTTTTGGGACACTCCAAGAGACCCAGTACTTC
CASSFGTLQETQYF
>.|TRBJ1-1|TRBV12-3/TRBV12-4|.
TGTGCCAGCAGTTTAATGACCAGAACTGAAGCTTTCTTT
CASSLMTRTEAFF
>.|TRBJ1-6|TRBV6-5|.
TGTGCCGCCTCCAATACAGGCGGTGGGTATTCACCCCTCCACTTT
CAASNTGGGYSPLHF
>.|TRBJ1-5|TRBV28|.
TGTGCCAGCAGTTTTAGGGGGGCCCAGCATTTT
CASSFRGAQHF
>.|TRBJ2-4|TRBV4-2|TRBD2
TGTGCCAGCAGCCAAGATGAGGGCGGGGGGGCAGGGACCAAAAACATTCAGTACTTC
CASSQDEGGGAGTKNIQYF
>few|TRBJ2-3|TRBV28|.
TGTGCCAGCAGTTTAAGACAAACAGATACGCAGTATTTT
CASSLRQTDTQYF
>.|TRBJ1-5|TRBV18|.
TGTGCCTGCTCTCCCGGGTCGCTTCAGCCCCAGCATTTT
CACSPGSLQPQHF
>.|TRBJ2-3|TRBV7-2|.
TGTGCCAGCAGCTCACAGGGTACAGGGAGCACAGATACGCAGTATTTT
CASSSQGTGSTDTQYF
>.|TRBJ1-1|TRBV5-6|.
TGTGCCAGCAGCCCCTCGACAGTGGGTACCGTGTACACTGAAGCTTTCTTT
CASSPSTVGTVYTEAFF
>.|TRBJ2-5|TRBV7-2|TRBD2
TGTGCCAGCAGCGCTAGCGGGGATTGGGGGACCCAGTCCTTC
CASSASGDWGTQSF
>few|TRBJ1-6|TRBV28|.
TGTGCCAGCAGGCCAGGAAGCTCCTATAATTCACCCCTCCACTTT
CASRPGSSYNSPLHF
>.|TRBJ2-2|TRBV6-1|.
TGTGCCAGCAGAGATCACCCCGGGGAGCTGTTTTTT
CASRDHPGELFF
>many|TRBJ2-3|TRBV7-2|.
TGTGCCAGCAGCGTACTAGGCACAGATACGCAGTATTTT
CASSVLGTDTQYF
>few|TRBJ1-1|TRBV7-9|.
TGTGCCAGCAGCTGGGGACGCGCCGGGGCTTTCTTT
CASSWGRAGAFF
>.|TRBJ2-5|TRBV5-1|TRBD2
TGCGCCAGCTCGACTAGCGGGACCCAAGAGACCCAGTACTTC
CASSTSGTQETQYF
>.|TRBJ2-1|TRBV4-1|TRBD2
TGCGCCAGCAGCCAACCCCTTATATTAGCGGGAGATGAGCAGTTCTTC
CASSQPLILAGDEQFF
>.|TRBJ1-1|TRBV6-5|.
TGTGCCAGCAGTTACTCGAGGGCAATGAACACTGAAGCTTTCTTT
CASSYSRAMNTEAFF
>.|TRBJ2-1|TRBV4-1|TRBD1
TGCGCCAGCAGCCAAGAAGGGGGCTCCCGGTTGGTCTTC
CASSQEGGSRLVF
>many|TRBJ1-5|TRBV2|.
TGTGCCAGCAAGGGCCTTTATAGCAATCAGCCCCAGCATTTT
CASKGLYSNQPQHF
>.|TRBJ1-5|TRBV6-2/TRBV6-3|.
TGTGCCAGCAGGGACGGAGTTCCGAATCAGCCCCAGCATTTT
CASRDGVPNQPQHF
>.|TRBJ1-3|TRBV5-4|TRBD1
TGTGCCAGCAGCCTGGGACAGGGGGCAGGTGGAAACACCATATATTTT
CASSLGQGAGGNTIYF
>.|TRBJ2-1|TRBV10-3|.
TGTGCCATCAGTGAGTCGGGTAGCTCCTACAATGAGCAGTTCTTC
CAISESGSSYNEQFF
>few|TRBJ2-3|TRBV28|TRBD2
TGTGCCAGCGCAACCCCTGGACTAGCGGGGGGGTTGGATACGCAGTATTTT
CASATPGLAGGLDTQYF
>.|TRBJ2-7|TRBV2|.
TGTGCTAGCAGTGCAATCCGGGGAGGATCCTACGAGCAGTACTTC
CASSAIRGGSYEQYF
>.|TRBJ1-1|TRBV12-3/TRBV12-4|.
TGTGCCAGCAGCCAGTCGATGGGGCCCCTGAACACTGAAGCTTTCTTT
CASSQSMGPLNTEAFF
>.|TRBJ1-3|TRBV6-5|.
TGTGCCAGCAGTTACTCGGAGGGGACTGGAAACACCATATATTTT
CASSYSEGTGNTIYF
>.|TRBJ1-4|TRBV10-3|.
TGTGCCACCTCAGGGGCAGGGACGGCAACTAATGAAAAACTGTTTTTT
CATSGAGTATNEKLFF
>.|TRBJ1-5|TRBV2|.
TGTGCCAGCAAGAGACAGCTCTATAGCAATCAGCCCCAGCATTTT
CASKRQLYSNQPQHF
>.|TRBJ2-1|TRBV6-6|TRBD2
TGTGCCAGCAGGGGACTAGCGGGATTGGGTGAGCAGTTCTTC
CASRGLAGLGEQFF
>.|TRBJ1-5|TRBV5-3|TRBD1
TGTGCCAAGACGACAGGGGGAAATCAGCCCCAGCATTTT
CAKTTGGNQPQHF
>few|TRBJ1-5|TRBV28|.
TGTGCCAGCAGTTACCCCCTGGCCGGGCAGCCCCAGCATTTT
CASSYPLAGQPQHF
>medium-sized|TRBJ2-1|TRBV7-2|TRBD2
TGTGCCAGCAGCTCCGAGCGGGGCTCCTACAATGAGCAGTTCTTC
CASSSERGSYNEQFF
>many|TRBJ2-7|TRBV7-8|.
TGTGCCAGCAGTCGGAGCGACACGAGCTCCTACGAGCAGTACTTC
CASSRSDTSSYEQYF
>.|TRBJ2-7|TRBV4-2|.
TGTGCCAGCTCGTGGGCAGGGTCTAGTAACGAGCAGTACTTC
CASSWAGSSNEQYF
>.|TRBJ2-3|TRBV6-8|.
TGTGCCAGCAGTCGTCAGGGGGGAGCAGATACGCAGTATTTT
CASSRQGGADTQYF
>.|TRBJ2-2|TRBV28|.
TGTGCCAGCAGTTTAGTAACCAGTTACACCGGGGAGCTGTTTTTT
CASSLVTSYTGELFF
>.|TRBJ1-5|TRBV7-9|TRBD1
TGTGCCAGCAGCCCAGGGGGGGGGCGGTGGAATCAGCCCCAGCATTTT
CASSPGGGRWNQPQHF
>.|TRBJ1-1|TRBV18|.
TGTGCCAGCTCACCACGGGATGGAGCTTTCTTT
CASSPRDGAFF
>.|TRBJ1-5|TRBV6-5|TRBD1
TGTGCCAGCAGGGGACAGTCGTCTAGCAATCAGCCCCAGCATTTT
CASRGQSSSNQPQHF
>many|TRBJ1-1|TRBV6-5|.
TGTGCCAGCAGTTACTCGATACTAGCAGGGAACACTGAAGCTTTCTTT
CASSYSILAGNTEAFF
>few|TRBJ2-3|TRBV5-4|.
TGTGCCAGCAGTCCTCCGGGACCCAGCACAGATACGCAGTATTTT
CASSPPGPSTDTQYF
>.|TRBJ1-2|TRBV18|.
TGTGCCAGCTCACCGACGGAAAGAGGTGGCTACACCTTC
CASSPTERGGYTF
>.|TRBJ2-7|TRBV10-3|TRBD1
TGTGCCATCAGGCCGACAGGGAACTCCTACGAGCAGTACTTC
CAIRPTGNSYEQYF
>few|TRBJ2-3|TRBV5-6|.
TGTGCCAGCAGCCCGGAGGGCAACAGGGCGGCAGATACGCAGTATTTT
CASSPEGNRAADTQYF
>few|TRBJ2-7|TRBV28|.
TGTGCCAGCAGTGACGCCACCTACGAGCAGTACTTC
CASSDATYEQYF
>.|TRBJ1-2|TRBV12-3/TRBV12-4|TRBD1
TGTGCCAGCAGTCCACAGGGGGCGTTAGGGTATGGCTACACCTTC
CASSPQGALGYGYTF
>.|TRBJ2-1|TRBV19|TRBD2
TGTGCCAGTAGTACCCGAGGGACTAGCGGGACACTACGCTCCTACAATGAGCAGTTCTTC
CASSTRGTSGTLRSYNEQFF
>.|TRBJ1-2|TRBV27|TRBD1
TGTGCCAGCAGTCACCATCCCGGGACAGAGGACTTCTATGGCTACACCTTC
CASSHHPGTEDFYGYTF